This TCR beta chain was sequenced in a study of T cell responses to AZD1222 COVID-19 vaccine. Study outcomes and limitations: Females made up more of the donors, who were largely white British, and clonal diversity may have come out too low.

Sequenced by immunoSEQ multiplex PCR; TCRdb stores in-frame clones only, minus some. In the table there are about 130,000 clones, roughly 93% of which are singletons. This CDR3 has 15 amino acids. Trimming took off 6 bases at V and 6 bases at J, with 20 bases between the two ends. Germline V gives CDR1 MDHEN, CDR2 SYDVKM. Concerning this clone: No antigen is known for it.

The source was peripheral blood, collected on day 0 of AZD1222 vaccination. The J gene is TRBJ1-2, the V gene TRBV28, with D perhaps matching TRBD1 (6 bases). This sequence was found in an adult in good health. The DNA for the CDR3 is TGTGCCAGCAGGACCCCTACCGGGGGGGCTCATGGCTACACCTTC. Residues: CASRTPTGGAHGYTF.